Below are 6 T cell receptor beta chains sequenced from a single sample in a study of beta chain features in type 1 diabetes. Overall study results and limits: Among all four CD4+ subsets, Type 1 diabetes patients had TCRB CDR3s that were moderately but significantly shorter.

Their recognized antigens are unknown. Expressed TCRB transcripts were sequenced because the isolated RNA had all been reverse transcribed beforehand. The protocol was immunoSEQ multiplex PCR, while the TCRdb copy is restricted to in-frame clones and leaves out a portion. Of roughly 260,000 clones in the sample, roughly 21% were seen once. Sample: naive CD4+ T cells from blood. Receptors originate from a woman between 40 and 50 years old with type 1 diabetes.

The chain recombines TRBV18 with TRBJ2-5; 7 positions match TRBD1. Germline values: CDR1 KGHSH, CDR2 LQKENI. The trim removed 2 bases at V and 5 bases at J, leaving 14 bases unmatched. This CDR3 has 17 amino acids. This chain's CDR3 is CASSPATGRFVVETQYF. CDR3 DNA sequence: TGTGCCAGCTCACCAGCGACAGGGAGATTCGTAGTGGAGACCCAGTACTTC.

The J gene is TRBJ2-3, the V gene TRBV11-2, with 10 bases fitting TRBD1. Germline CDR1 is SGHAT and CDR2 is FQNNGV. V dropped 1 base and J dropped 5; count of bases not matched to a gene: 3. The CDR3 totals 15 residues. CDR3 nucleotides: TGTGCCAGCAGCTTAGGGAGGACAGGGGGAGATACGCAGTATTTT. Translating it yields CASSLGRTGGDTQYF.

The chain has TRBV6-5 and TRBJ1-1, with a weak D call TRBD1 (5 bases). V shed 5 bases and J shed 4 bases, with 14 bases lying between them. Germline values: CDR1 MNHEY, CDR2 SVGAGI. The CDR3 spans 14 residues. In DNA, the CDR3 is TGTGCCAGCAGTCCTTCGTGGGGGGGCACTGAAGCTTTCTTT. It encodes CASSPSWGGTEAFF.

The chain is built from TRBV7-9 and TRBJ2-2, with a tentative D call TRBD1 (5 bases). CDR1 and CDR2 (germline): SEHNR, FQNEAQ (reference sequence). The V and J ends lost 5 bases and 2 bases respectively, with 15 bases between them. This CDR3 comprises 16 residues. The DNA of the CDR3 is TGTGCCAGCAGCCCTCAGGGCTCCCTTAACACCGGGGAGCTGTTTTTT. This codes for CASSPQGSLNTGELFF.

The chain uses TRBV9 and TRBJ1-1; a weak D match, TRBD1 (6 bases). Per the germline V gene, CDR1 is SGDLS and CDR2 is YYNGEE. This CDR3 is 15 amino acids long. Deletions cut 4 bases from V and 4 bases from J, with 17 bases between. The CDR3 loop is CASSPRGGVRTEAFF. The DNA of the CDR3 is TGTGCCAGCAGCCCCAGGGGAGGGGTTCGCACTGAAGCTTTCTTT. Full variable domain (rest looked up from reference TRBV9 and TRBJ1-1): DSGVTQTPKHLITATGQRVTLRCSPRSGDLSVYWYQQSLDQGLQFLIQYYNGEERAKGNILERFSAQQFPDLHSELNLSSLELGDSALYFCASSPRGGVRTEAFFGQGTRLTVV.

The rearrangement links TRBV5-1 to TRBJ2-5; 7 bases are shared with TRBD1. Trimming took 4 bases from V and 1 from J; bases not matched to a gene: 10. This CDR3 is 16 amino acids long. CDR1 and CDR2 from the germline V gene are SGHRS and YFSETQ. The CDR3 DNA follows: TGCGCCAGCAGCCCTCAAAACCGGGACAGCCAAGAGACCCAGTACTTC. Amino acid sequence: CASSPQNRDSQETQYF.